The clone carrying this T cell receptor (beta chain) was recorded once. Profiling relied on immunoSEQ multiplex PCR, and the TCRdb table lists in-frame clones only, not all of them. The sample holds 180,000 or so clones; 65% to 85% are singletons and the top ten take under 15%. The record originates from a study of blood T cell repertoires in COVID-19. Study-wide background: Material from acute and convalescent COVID-19 was sourced from the United States, Italy and Spain. The analysed material was cDNA or gDNA that came from T cells, B-cell-depleted T cells, or PBMCs.

The CDR3 totals 17 residues. V was pared by 1 base and J by 3 bases, with 13 bases between. Germline CDR1 is LNHNV and CDR2 is YYDKDF (reference sequence). Individuals drawn from around 25 US areas were about 18 to 95 years old. Before being deemed recovered, Cohort 3 donors had two negative PCRs, clearance, or symptom resolution. The origin of this receptor is a woman aged 55 to 70 who had recovered from COVID-19. The chain employs TRBV15 and TRBJ2-6; D is possibly TRBD2 (6 bases). The sequencing sample was made of PBMCs or T cells enriched from blood (not recorded which). CDR3 sequence: CATSRGVGGDGANVLTF. For the CDR3, the DNA is TGTGCCACCAGCAGAGGGGTTGGCGGGGATGGGGCCAACGTCCTGACTTTC.